The sequence of this T cell receptor beta chain was determined in a study of a mutant IDH1 vaccine in newly diagnosed glioma. The sample's time point: week 47, end of study. Vaccine doses each comprised 300 ug of mutant IDH1 20-mer peptide, with topical imiquimod. Note on this clone: Its specificity is not known.

Produced via immunoSEQ multiplex PCR; TCRdb's table is partial and in-frame only. The sample gives tens of thousands of clones, about 90% of which show up once; around 0.73% is in the top ten. The source material was PBMCs, sampled from a glioma patient whose treatment included an IDH1 peptide vaccine. The clonotype comes from a woman between 50 and 59 years old with glioma.

For the CDR3, the DNA is TGTGCCAGCAGTTATTCGACAGGGGGATACGAGCAGTACTTC. It encodes CASSYSTGGYEQYF. The chain has TRBV27 and TRBJ2-7, with 9 positions matching TRBD1. Trimming at V came to 4 bases and at J to 4 bases, leaving 5 bases not matched to a gene. Looked up from germline, CDR1 is MNHEY and CDR2 is SMNVEV (reference sequence). This CDR3 has 14 residues.